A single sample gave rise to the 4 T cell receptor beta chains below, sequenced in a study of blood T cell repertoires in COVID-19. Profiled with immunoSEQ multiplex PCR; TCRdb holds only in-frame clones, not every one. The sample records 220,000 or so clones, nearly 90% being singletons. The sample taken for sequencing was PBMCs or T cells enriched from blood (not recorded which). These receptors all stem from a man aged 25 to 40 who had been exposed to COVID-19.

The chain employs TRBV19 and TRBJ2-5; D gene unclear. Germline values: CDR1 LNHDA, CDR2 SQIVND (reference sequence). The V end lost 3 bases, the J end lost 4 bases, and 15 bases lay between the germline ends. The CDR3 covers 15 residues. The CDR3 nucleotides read TGTGCCAGTAGTATGTTCAGGCCGTCGCGAGAGACCCAGTACTTC. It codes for CASSMFRPSRETQYF.

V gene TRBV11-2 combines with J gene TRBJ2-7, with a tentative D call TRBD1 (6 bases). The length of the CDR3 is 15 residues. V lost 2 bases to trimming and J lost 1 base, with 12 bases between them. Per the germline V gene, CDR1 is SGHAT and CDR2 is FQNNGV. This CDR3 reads CASSLQRQASYEQYF. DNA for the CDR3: TGTGCCAGCAGCTTACAGAGACAGGCGTCCTACGAGCAGTACTTC.

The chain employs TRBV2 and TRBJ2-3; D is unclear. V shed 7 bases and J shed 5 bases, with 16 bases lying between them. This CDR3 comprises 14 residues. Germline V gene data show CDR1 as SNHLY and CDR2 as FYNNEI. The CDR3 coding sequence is TGTGCCAGCATGAAGAATAGTTACGGAGATACGCAGTATTTT. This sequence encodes CASMKNSYGDTQYF. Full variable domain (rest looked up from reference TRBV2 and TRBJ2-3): EPEVTQTPSHQVTQMGQEVILRCVPISNHLYFYWYRQILGQKVEFLVSFYNNEISEKSEIFDDQFSVERPDGSNFTLKIRSTKLEDSAMYFCASMKNSYGDTQYFGPGTRLTVL.

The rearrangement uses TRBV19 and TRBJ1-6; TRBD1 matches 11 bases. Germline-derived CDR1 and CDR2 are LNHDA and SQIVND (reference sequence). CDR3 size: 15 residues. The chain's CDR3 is CASCGQGAQNSPLHF. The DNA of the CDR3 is TGTGCGTCGTGCGGACAGGGGGCCCAGAATTCACCCCTCCACTTT.